A selection of T cell receptor beta chains follows, all from one sample in a study of OX40 agonist ivuxolimab in advanced cancers. Method: immunoSEQ multiplex PCR; TCRdb's copy keeps in-frame clones and lacks some. The sample shows about 110,000 clones, roughly nine tenths of them seen only once. The sample was CD4+ or CD8+ T cells sorted from blood, taken in a trial of the OX40 agonist ivuxolimab. Receptor source: an adult with an advanced solid tumor such as melanoma, head and neck, liver or kidney cancer. The CDR3 runs from the conserved cysteine through the conserved F or W. A D gene is named only where the DNA matches it firmly. Only part of the rows carry a size: once, few, many, or a class if the clone is expanded.

abundance	v_gene	d_gene	j_gene	CDR3nt	CDR3aa
NA	TRBV6-6	TRBD2	TRBJ2-7	TGTGCCAGCAGTCATAGGCTAGCGGGAGTCTACGAGCAGTACTTC	CASSHRLAGVYEQYF
NA	TRBV6-5	TRBD1	TRBJ2-5	TGTGCCAGCAGTTTAGACAGGGTTCGAGAGACCCAGTACTTC	CASSLDRVRETQYF
NA	TRBV30	NA	TRBJ2-5	TGTGCCTGGAGCAGGCAGGGGGGTATCATGGAGACCCAGTACTTC	CAWSRQGGIMETQYF
NA	TRBV28	NA	TRBJ2-6	TGTGCCAGCATATCCTCTGGGGCCAACGTCCTGACTTTC	CASISSGANVLTF
few	TRBV19	NA	TRBJ1-3	TGTGCCAGTAGTCTCAGGAAAAGGACACCAAAGGGAAACACCATATATTTT	CASSLRKRTPKGNTIYF
NA	TRBV2	NA	TRBJ2-7	TGTGCCAGCAGTGATAGCGGACTTTCCTACGAGCAGTACTTC	CASSDSGLSYEQYF
NA	TRBV7-8	TRBD2	TRBJ2-1	TGTGCCAGCAGCTTCGGACTGACTAGCGCCTACAATGAGCAGTTCTTC	CASSFGLTSAYNEQFF
few	TRBV2	NA	TRBJ1-6	TGTGCCAGCCGGGGCAGGGTTAATAATTCACCCCTCCACTTT	CASRGRVNNSPLHF
NA	TRBV18	TRBD2	TRBJ2-7	TGTGCCAGCTCACAGACTAGCGAATCCTACGAGCAGTACTTC	CASSQTSESYEQYF
NA	TRBV9	NA	TRBJ1-2	TGTGCCAGCAGCGTAGGCGACTCAGCCGATGGCTACACCTTC	CASSVGDSADGYTF
few	TRBV9	NA	TRBJ1-6	TGTGCCAGCAGCGTAGAAGGGTGGGGGAATTCACCCCTCCACTTT	CASSVEGWGNSPLHF
NA	TRBV5-1	NA	TRBJ1-4	TGCGCCAGCAGCGGACTGTCAACTAATGAAAAACTGTTTTTT	CASSGLSTNEKLFF
NA	TRBV7-3	NA	TRBJ2-1	TGTGCCAGCAGCTTAGGACCGGGATCTGAGCAGTTCTTC	CASSLGPGSEQFF
NA	TRBV7-6	TRBD1	TRBJ2-5	TGTGCCAGCAGCCCAGAGGGACAGGGAGCCCAGTACTTC	CASSPEGQGAQYF
NA	TRBV30	TRBD1	TRBJ1-2	TGTGCCTGGAGTAGACAGGGCTATGGCTACACCTTC	CAWSRQGYGYTF
NA	TRBV6-5	NA	TRBJ1-3	TGTGCCAGCCGGACACAGGTCTCTGGAAACACCATATATTTT	CASRTQVSGNTIYF
once	TRBV28	TRBD2	TRBJ2-1	TGTGCCAGCAGTTTAAGGCCTAGCGGGAGTCGATCCCATGAGCAGTTCTTC	CASSLRPSGSRSHEQFF
NA	TRBV15	TRBD1	TRBJ1-1	TGTGCCACCGAGCCGGGACAGCGGGGGAACACTGAAGCTTTCTTT	CATEPGQRGNTEAFF
NA	TRBV6-5	TRBD1	TRBJ2-7	TGTGCCAGCAGTTACTCGAGACAGGGGGTCCGGGACGAGCAGTACTTC	CASSYSRQGVRDEQYF
NA	TRBV9	NA	TRBJ1-3	TGTGCCAGCAGCCCCCGTCCGGTAGGCGATGGGAACACCATATATTTT	CASSPRPVGDGNTIYF
NA	TRBV27	NA	TRBJ1-5	TGTGCCAGCAGTTTATACAGATATAGCAATCAGCCCCAGCATTTT	CASSLYRYSNQPQHF
NA	TRBV14	NA	TRBJ1-5	TGTGCCAGCAGTTCCTCGGGTAATCAGCCCCAGCATTTT	CASSSSGNQPQHF
NA	TRBV6-5	NA	TRBJ1-1	TGTGCCAGCAGTTACGAGGGGACAACTGAAGCTTTCTTT	CASSYEGTTEAFF
NA	TRBV30	NA	TRBJ1-5	TGTGCCTGGAGTGGGGGGGACATGAAGCCCCAGCATTTT	CAWSGGDMKPQHF
NA	TRBV20-1	NA	TRBJ1-1	TGCAGTGCCCCGCAGAACACTGAAGCTTTCTTT	CSAPQNTEAFF
NA	TRBV5-1	TRBD2	TRBJ2-3	TGCGCCAGCAGCTTGAGCCTAGCGGGCGCCACAGATACGCAGTATTTT	CASSLSLAGATDTQYF
NA	TRBV7-7	NA	TRBJ2-5	TGTGCTAGCAGTCCATTGGGGGTGGGAGAGACCCAGTACTTC	CASSPLGVGETQYF
NA	TRBV5-1	TRBD2	TRBJ2-5	TGCGCCAGCAGTCTATATAGCGGGAGGGAGACCCAGTACTTC	CASSLYSGRETQYF
NA	TRBV19	NA	TRBJ1-1	TGTGCCAGTAGTATGGGGGTAGTGAACACTGAAGCTTTCTTT	CASSMGVVNTEAFF
once	TRBV5-4	NA	TRBJ2-7	TGTGCCAGCAGACCGGGACTCCCGAGCTCCTACGAGCAGTACTTC	CASRPGLPSSYEQYF
NA	TRBV5-5	TRBD1	TRBJ2-7	TGTGCCAGCATCAACCAGGGCAGGGGGCTCTACGAGCAGTACTTC	CASINQGRGLYEQYF
NA	TRBV27	NA	TRBJ2-1	TGTGCCAGCAGCCCCCGGCGGCTCTCCTACAATGAGCAGTTCTTC	CASSPRRLSYNEQFF
NA	TRBV6-9	NA	TRBJ2-1	TGTGCCAGCAGTCCCGGGACAAGGAGCTCCTACAATGAGCAGTTCTTC	CASSPGTRSSYNEQFF
NA	TRBV7-3	TRBD1	TRBJ2-3	TGTGCCAGCAGCCCTGTCGGGACAGATAGCACAGATACGCAGTATTTT	CASSPVGTDSTDTQYF
NA	TRBV5-1	NA	TRBJ2-3	TGCGCCAGCAGCTTGGGGGGCGACTCGTCAGATACGCAGTATTTT	CASSLGGDSSDTQYF
NA	TRBV30	NA	TRBJ2-3	TGTGCCTCCAACGGGGATTGGGGTACGCAGTATTTT	CASNGDWGTQYF
NA	TRBV4-1	TRBD2	TRBJ2-7	TGCGCCAGCAGCCAGGTACTAGCGGGAGGGGCCTCCTACGAGCAGTACTTC	CASSQVLAGGASYEQYF
NA	TRBV30	NA	TRBJ2-2	TGTGCCTGGGAAGACCAAGGAGGGAACACCGGGGAGCTGTTTTTT	CAWEDQGGNTGELFF
NA	TRBV11-2	TRBD1	TRBJ2-7	TGTGCCAGCAGCGTCGACAGGGACTACGAGCAGTACTTC	CASSVDRDYEQYF
NA	TRBV11-1	NA	TRBJ1-1	TGTGCCAGCAGCTTAACTTTTGGGGTGAGCACTGAAGCTTTCTTT	CASSLTFGVSTEAFF